The 2 T cell receptor beta chains presented below share a single source sample, sequenced in a study of cytomegalovirus exposure and HLA in healthy donors. The PCR made use of 60 Vbeta and 13 Jbeta primers. TCRdb's table, derived via immunoSEQ multiplex PCR, lists solely in-frame clones and lacks some. In the table there are 130,000 or so clones, 80% to 85% of which are singletons. Sequences were obtained from PBMCs. These receptors were collected from a woman aged 40 to 50 in good health and CMV-seronegative.

The chain has TRBV6-1 and TRBJ1-2; no firm D call. Germline V gene lookup returns CDR1 MNHNS and CDR2 SASEGT. Deletions cut 6 bases from V and 2 bases from J, with 10 bases between. The CDR3 runs 13 residues. The CDR3 is CASRQGSNYGYTF. The DNA of the CDR3 is TGTGCCAGCAGACAAGGGAGCAACTATGGCTACACCTTC.

This clone was recorded once. V is TRBV11-2 and J is TRBJ2-6, with TRBD2 matching 11 bases. In germline, CDR1 is SGHAT, CDR2 FQNNGV. V dropped 5 bases and J dropped 0; count of bases not matched to a gene: 6. The CDR3 is made up of 18 amino acids. The CDR3 region is CASSVGTSGLSGANVLTF. DNA of the CDR3: TGTGCCAGCAGCGTAGGGACTAGCGGTCTCTCTGGGGCCAACGTCCTGACTTTC. Filled out from reference TRBV11-2 and TRBJ2-6, the complete variable domain reads EAGVAQSPRYKIIEKRQSVAFWCNPISGHATLYWYQQILGQGPKLLIQFQNNGVVDDSQLPKDRFSAERLKGVDSTLKIQPAKLEDSAVYLCASSVGTSGLSGANVLTFGAGSRLTVL.